This is a list of T cell receptor beta chains from one sample in a study of cytomegalovirus exposure and HLA in healthy donors. TCRdb keeps only in-frame clones here, not all; method: immunoSEQ multiplex PCR. There are 150,000 to 200,000 clones in the sample; more than 80% occur only once, and roughly 7% lies in the top ten. The sample consisted of PBMCs. The receptors here all came from a man aged 18 to 35 in good health and CMV-seropositive. Both conserved end residues are part of each CDR3. The D gene is left open where the match is weak. Not all rows give a size; the values are once, few, many and, for expanded clones, a class.

J | D | V | size | DNA | CDR3
TRBJ2-2 | . | TRBV19 | . | TGTGCCAGTAGTACAACTAGGGCGAGGATGGGCACCGGGGAGCTGTTTTTT | CASSTTRARMGTGELFF
TRBJ2-7 | TRBD2 | TRBV5-1 | . | TGCGCCAGCAGCATAAACCCGGGACTAGCGGGAGGTTCGAAGAACGAGCAGTACTTC | CASSINPGLAGGSKNEQYF
TRBJ1-1 | TRBD1 | TRBV2 | . | TGTGCCAGGGGGGACAGGGGGGATTCTGAAGCTTTCTTT | CARGDRGDSEAFF
TRBJ1-2 | . | TRBV28 | . | TGTGCCAGCAGTTTACCGGCGAGACAGGGCTACACCTTC | CASSLPARQGYTF
TRBJ2-2 | TRBD2 | TRBV6-4 | few | TGTGCCAGCAGTCTAGCGGGAGACACCGGGGAGCTGTTTTTT | CASSLAGDTGELFF
TRBJ1-2 | . | TRBV27 | . | TGTGCCAGCCGCGGTCAGAGAGTCTATGGCTACACCTTC | CASRGQRVYGYTF
TRBJ2-1 | . | TRBV9 | . | TGTGCCAGCAGCGGTAAGCGGGCCTCCTACAATGAGCAGTTCTTC | CASSGKRASYNEQFF
TRBJ1-3 | . | TRBV6-5 | . | TGTGCCAGCAGTCCAGGTGGAAACACCATATATTTT | CASSPGGNTIYF
TRBJ2-7 | . | TRBV28 | few | TGTGCCAGCGAGGCGGCCGCCTACGAGCAGTACTTC | CASEAAAYEQYF
TRBJ2-1 | . | TRBV7-3 | . | TGTGCCAGCAGCTCCCAGGGGCTAAGGGATGAGCAGTTCTTC | CASSSQGLRDEQFF
TRBJ2-7 | TRBD1 | TRBV7-6 | . | TGTGCCAGCAGCTTAGGGGCCCGGGACAGGGGCCACGAGCAGTACTTC | CASSLGARDRGHEQYF
TRBJ2-3 | TRBD1 | TRBV7-2 | . | TGTGCCAGCAGCCCTAGAGACAGGGGGCACGATACGCAGTATTTT | CASSPRDRGHDTQYF
TRBJ1-2 | TRBD1 | TRBV29-1 | . | TGCAGCGTTCCCACAGGGGGCGTCGAAGGCTACACCTTC | CSVPTGGVEGYTF
TRBJ1-2 | . | TRBV5-4 | . | TGTGCCAGCAGCTTGTTCCAGGGCAACTATGGCTACACCTTC | CASSLFQGNYGYTF
TRBJ2-7 | . | TRBV7-3 | . | TGTGCCAGCAGCCCGCAGGGGTACTACGAGCAGTACTTC | CASSPQGYYEQYF
TRBJ2-7 | . | TRBV9 | . | TGTGCCAGCAGCGTAGCTGGGGGGACTTCCGAGCAGTACTTC | CASSVAGGTSEQYF
TRBJ2-5 | TRBD1 | TRBV11-1 | . | TGTGCCAGCAGCGTTGGACAGGGTAAAGAGACCCAGTACTTC | CASSVGQGKETQYF
TRBJ2-7 | . | TRBV25-1 | . | TGTGCCAGCAGTCCAAGGTGGACAGCTAACTACGAGCAGTACTTC | CASSPRWTANYEQYF
TRBJ2-2 | TRBD1 | TRBV19 | . | TGTGCCAGTAGTATTCGAGGGGGCCGGGCCGGGGAGCTGTTTTTT | CASSIRGGRAGELFF
TRBJ2-2 | TRBD2 | TRBV5-4 | . | TGTGCCAGCAGTGCTAGCGGGAGAAGTACCGGGGAGCTGTTTTTT | CASSASGRSTGELFF
TRBJ2-5 | TRBD1 | TRBV29-1 | once | TGCAGCGCACGAATACCGGGACAGGCAGAGACCCAGTACTTC | CSARIPGQAETQYF
TRBJ2-3 | . | TRBV5-5 | . | TGTGCCAGCAGCTTAGCGCCTAGCACAGATACGCAGTATTTT | CASSLAPSTDTQYF
TRBJ2-7 | TRBD1 | TRBV4-3 | once | TGCGCCAGCAGCCCGGACAGGGAACAGCAGTACTTC | CASSPDREQQYF
TRBJ2-3 | . | TRBV29-1 | . | TGCAGCGTTGTCCCTAACACAGATACGCAGTATTTT | CSVVPNTDTQYF
TRBJ2-5 | TRBD1 | TRBV14 | . | TGTGCCAGCAGCCTACAGGGGGCTAATGGAGAGACCCAGTACTTC | CASSLQGANGETQYF
TRBJ1-4 | . | TRBV6-1 | . | TGTGCCAGCAGCGCAGGCGGAGACAAGCGGGAAAAACTGTTTTTT | CASSAGGDKREKLFF
TRBJ1-3 | TRBD1 | TRBV10-3 | . | TGTGCCATCACTTCGGGACAGGGAAACACCATATATTTT | CAITSGQGNTIYF
TRBJ2-3 | TRBD2 | TRBV18 | . | TGTGCCAGCTCTTCGTCTAGCGGGAGTCTCGATACGCAGTATTTT | CASSSSSGSLDTQYF
TRBJ2-3 | TRBD1 | TRBV15 | . | TGTGCCACCAGCATCCGGGACAGGGTGCAAGATACGCAGTATTTT | CATSIRDRVQDTQYF
TRBJ1-2 | . | TRBV11-2 | . | TGTGCCAGCAGCCCAATTAGGAGCGGGGTCCCTAACTATGGCTACACCTTC | CASSPIRSGVPNYGYTF
TRBJ2-5 | TRBD1 | TRBV5-1 | . | TGCGCCAGCAGCTCCGGGACAGGGTTTGGGTACCAAGAGACCCAGTACTTC | CASSSGTGFGYQETQYF
TRBJ2-1 | . | TRBV7-2 | . | TGTGCCAGCAGCCCATTCATCAATGAGCAGTTCTTC | CASSPFINEQFF
TRBJ2-7 | . | TRBV30 | . | TGTGCCTGGAGTGTCCGAACCGCCGGGGAGCAGTACTTC | CAWSVRTAGEQYF
TRBJ2-1 | TRBD2 | TRBV5-1 | . | TGCGCCAGCAGCTGGGACCCGGGACTAGCGGGAGGTGAGCAGTTCTTC | CASSWDPGLAGGEQFF
TRBJ2-1 | TRBD2 | TRBV7-6 | once | TGTGCCAGCAGCTTACCCGGACTAGCGGGAGAAATCGATGAGCAGTTCTTC | CASSLPGLAGEIDEQFF
TRBJ2-7 | TRBD2 | TRBV28 | . | TGTGCCAGCAGTTCCACTAGCGGGAGGGACTTCTACGAGCAGTACTTC | CASSSTSGRDFYEQYF
TRBJ1-4 | . | TRBV6-6 | . | TGTGCCAGCAGTCTTGATGAAAAACTGTTTTTT | CASSLDEKLFF
TRBJ2-5 | TRBD1 | TRBV5-1 | . | TGCGCCAGCAGCCAGGACAGGGGTTACGGGGAGACCCAGTACTTC | CASSQDRGYGETQYF
TRBJ1-2 | . | TRBV28 | once | TGTGCCAGCAGTGCCCCTAATATGGGGGCTGGCTACACCTTC | CASSAPNMGAGYTF
TRBJ1-2 | . | TRBV30 | . | TGTGCCTGGAGTGTAGCTAGGCAGGGATATGGCTACACCTTC | CAWSVARQGYGYTF
TRBJ2-3 | TRBD2 | TRBV27 | . | TGTGCCAGCAGTTTATCTACTAGCGGCACAGATACGCAGTATTTT | CASSLSTSGTDTQYF
TRBJ1-1 | . | TRBV30 | . | TGTGCCTGGAGTGTCGGGGGATACGACACTGAAGCTTTCTTT | CAWSVGGYDTEAFF
TRBJ2-1 | . | TRBV28 | . | TGTGCCAGCAGTTTAGTGGCAGTCCCAAATGAGCAGTTCTTC | CASSLVAVPNEQFF
TRBJ2-1 | . | TRBV4-2 | . | TGTGCCAGCAGCCAAGATAGCAGTTCCTACAATGAGCAGTTCTTC | CASSQDSSSYNEQFF
TRBJ2-7 | TRBD1 | TRBV19 | . | TGTGCCAGTAGTCAAGGGGGCACTAGCTCCTACGAGCAGTACTTC | CASSQGGTSSYEQYF
TRBJ2-5 | . | TRBV7-8 | . | TGTGCCAGCAGACCTCAGCGAACAGAGGGAGAGACCCAGTACTTC | CASRPQRTEGETQYF
TRBJ2-2 | TRBD1 | TRBV30 | . | TGTGCCTGGGGGACAGGGCACACCGGGGAGCTGTTTTTT | CAWGTGHTGELFF
TRBJ2-7 | TRBD2 | TRBV7-3 | . | TGTGCCAGCAGCCCGGCCCCTAGCGGAGGGAGCATCTCCTACGAGCAGTACTTC | CASSPAPSGGSISYEQYF
TRBJ2-7 | TRBD1 | TRBV18 | . | TGTGCCAGCTCACCCCCAGGACAGGTAGCCTACGAGCAGTACTTC | CASSPPGQVAYEQYF
TRBJ2-3 | . | TRBV7-9 | . | TGTGCCAGCAGCGCAATCGCCTCCAGGGTTGTAGATACGCAGTATTTT | CASSAIASRVVDTQYF
TRBJ2-7 | TRBD2 | TRBV27 | . | TGTGCCAGCAGCCCTACCGGGACTAGCTTCTACGAGCAGTACTTC | CASSPTGTSFYEQYF
TRBJ2-7 | . | TRBV5-1 | . | TGCGCCAGCAGCCAGGGAGGAGAACATAGAGTTTCCTACGAGCAGTACTTC | CASSQGGEHRVSYEQYF
TRBJ2-7 | . | TRBV14 | few | TGTGCCAGCAGCCGAGGGGGTAGCGGGTCCTACGAGCAGTACTTC | CASSRGGSGSYEQYF
TRBJ2-6 | . | TRBV18 | . | TGTGCCAGCTCACCAGAGAGGGCTGGGGCCAACGTCCTGACTTTC | CASSPERAGANVLTF
TRBJ2-7 | TRBD1 | TRBV27 | . | TGTGCCAGCAGTTTAGGACAGGGGGCCTACGAGCAGTACTTC | CASSLGQGAYEQYF
TRBJ2-7 | . | TRBV6-5 | . | TGTGCCAGCAGTTACGGCTTGGCAAGCTACGAGCAGTACTTC | CASSYGLASYEQYF